These 10 T cell receptor beta chains were sequenced from one sample in a study of blood T cell repertoires in COVID-19. Measured with immunoSEQ multiplex PCR; TCRdb has only the in-frame clones, and not every one. The table lists tens of thousands of clones, roughly 90% of them singletons, with 25% to 30% in the top ten. Sequenced: peripheral blood. The receptors were sampled from a man between 45 and 60 years old with active or convalescent COVID-19.

The chain joins TRBV2 to TRBJ1-6, with D possibly being TRBD1 (6 bases). Germline assignment: CDR1 SNHLY and CDR2 FYNNEI. The CDR3 totals 16 residues. V gave up 5 bases and J gave up 7 bases, with 18 bases separating them. The CDR3 spells CASSFSWDIKNSPLHF. CDR3 coding DNA: TGTGCCAGCAGTTTCTCTTGGGACATCAAAAATTCACCCCTCCACTTT. Drawing the rest from reference TRBV2 and TRBJ1-6, the complete variable domain is EPEVTQTPSHQVTQMGQEVILRCVPISNHLYFYWYRQILGQKVEFLVSFYNNEISEKSEIFDDQFSVERPDGSNFTLKIRSTKLEDSAMYFCASSFSWDIKNSPLHFGNGTRLTVT.

This rearrangement joins TRBV5-6 to TRBJ1-1; no firm D call. The germline gives CDR1 SGHDT, CDR2 YYEEEE. The CDR3 contains 13 residues. Trimming removed 4 bases at V and 5 bases at J, with 12 bases between. The CDR3 DNA reads TGTGCCAGCAGCCCATCCTCGGGGACTGAAGCTTTCTTT. Amino acid sequence: CASSPSSGTEAFF.

A single count supports this clone. The chain uses TRBV6-5 and TRBJ1-1; tentative D call: TRBD1 (5 bases). Germline V gene sequence: CDR1 MNHEY, CDR2 SVGAGI. The CDR3 totals 16 residues. V lost 2 bases and J 0 bases, leaving 13 bases between the germline ends. DNA for the CDR3: TGTGCCAGCAGTTACGCCAGGCAGGGCATGAACACTGAAGCTTTCTTT. Protein: CASSYARQGMNTEAFF.

The rearrangement uses TRBV7-9 and TRBJ1-5; tentatively, D is TRBD1 (6 bases). Trimming removed 6 bases at V and 0 bases at J, with 18 bases between. This CDR3 has 17 residues. The germline CDR1 and CDR2 sequences are SEHNR and FQNEAQ (reference sequence). The CDR3 nucleotides are TGTGCCAGCAGAGAGCGCAGCCAGGGGTTTAGCAATCAGCCCCAGCATTTT. Protein sequence: CASRERSQGFSNQPQHF.

The rearrangement joins TRBV29-1 to TRBJ1-1; 7 nucleotides align to TRBD1. After removal of 3 bases from V and 4 bases from J, the junction contained 8 bases not matched to a gene. Germline V gene sequence: CDR1 SQVTM, CDR2 ANQGSEA. The CDR3 loop spans 14 amino acids. CDR3 in DNA: TGCAGCGTTGAGAGCGGACAGGCTGGCACTGAAGCTTTCTTT. Encoded protein: CSVESGQAGTEAFF.

This sequence joins TRBV9 and TRBJ2-2; 12 positions match TRBD2. The CDR3 spans 19 residues. Trimming cost V 4 bases and J 3 bases; bases outside gene matches: 13. CDR1 and CDR2 (germline): SGDLS, YYNGEE. The CDR3 protein is CASSPRTSGALVDTGELFF. CDR3 nucleotides: TGTGCCAGCAGCCCCCGGACTAGCGGGGCACTGGTCGACACCGGGGAGCTGTTTTTT.

V and J are TRBV6-5 and TRBJ1-2, with D uncertain. Germline-derived CDR1 and CDR2 are MNHEY and SVGAGI. V shed 8 bases and J shed 4 bases, with 11 bases lying between them. This CDR3 is 12 amino acids long. The CDR3 sequence is CASRRAGYGYTF. As DNA, the CDR3 is TGTGCCAGCCGAAGGGCGGGCTATGGCTACACCTTC.

The chain recombines TRBV30 with TRBJ2-5, with 9 bases that match TRBD1. The CDR3 contains 15 residues. Losses at the gene ends were 3 bases for V and 4 bases for J; bases not matched to a gene: 9. Germline V CDR1 and CDR2: GTSNPN, SVGIG (reference sequence). CDR3 coding DNA: TGTGCCTGGAGCCCGGGACAGGGAAATCGAGAGACCCAGTACTTC. Its protein product is CAWSPGQGNRETQYF.

V gene TRBV7-2 combines with J gene TRBJ2-7; TRBD2 matches at 12 bases. The CDR3 extends over 19 amino acids. The junction had 17 bases not matched to a gene; V was cut back by 5 bases and J by 3 bases. In germline, CDR1 is SGHTA, CDR2 FQGNSA. The CDR3: CASSLRLAGARTAIYEQYF. The CDR3 DNA sequence: TGTGCCAGCAGCCTAAGACTAGCGGGGGCGCGCACGGCAATCTACGAGCAGTACTTC.

This clone has only one observation. J is TRBJ1-6 and V is TRBV6-2 or TRBV6-3; 7 bases are a match to TRBD1. V lost 3 bases, J lost 1 base, and 9 bases stayed unmatched. The CDR3 has 18 amino acids. CDR1 and CDR2 from the germline V gene are MNHEY and SVGEGT. The CDR3 spells CASSYGTERGSYNSPLHF. CDR3 DNA sequence: TGTGCCAGCAGTTATGGGACAGAAAGAGGATCCTATAATTCACCCCTCCACTTT.